The clone carrying this TCR beta chain was seen a few times. Its antigen remains unknown. The V gene end was trimmed by 4 bases and the J gene end by 1 base; junction bases not matched to a gene: 14. Germline CDR1 SGHAT, CDR2 FQNNGV. The CDR3 runs to 18 residues. No cell fractionation was done, so the repertoire covers all unsorted peripheral blood T cells. The RNA source was a roughly 2.5 ml peripheral blood draw. This specimen comes from a study of HIV-infected patients and healthy controls. Whole-study findings and limits: MAIT alpha-chain CDR3s were frequent in healthy controls, depleted in HIV+.

Reverse transcription used about 500 ng RNA and constant-region primers for alpha and beta. Using multiplexing indices, alpha and beta chain libraries were generated apart by chain-specific third strand synthesis. The cDNA received a 5' RACE adapter containing a random hexamer plus an SP2 sequencing primer site. Two random hexamers, added before amplification and joined, formed each molecule's 12-nucleotide barcode. In TCRdb, the 5' RACE reads were re-called with MiXCR into one record per CDR3 protein. This sample has 18,000 or so distinct CDR3 sequences, with about 9% found just once. Sequences were obtained from blood. The receptor comes from an adult in good health. The chain uses TRBV11-2 and TRBJ2-3, with TRBD1 matching over 7 bases. The CDR3 DNA sequence: TGTGCCAGCAGCTCCTTACAAGGGACAGCGGTTCGCACAGATACGCAGTATTTT. It translates to CASSSLQGTAVRTDTQYF.